This TCR beta chain was retrieved from a study of neurological immune-mediated disorders (dated by TCRdb to about 2019). About the investigation overall: Of the 35 or so multiple sclerosis patients, 31 had relapsing-remitting MS and 3 had secondary progressive MS. The study compared peripheral blood TCR-beta repertoires of HTLV-I-associated myelopathy (HAM/TSP) patients, multiple sclerosis patients and healthy controls using UMI-based sequencing. Alongside PBMC samples, the set of about 97 TCR-beta libraries contained longitudinal samples, technical triplicates, and paired CD4+ and CD8+ T-cell subsets that had been sorted. The cohort comprised 68 subjects: roughly 15 HAM/TSP patients, approximately 34 multiple sclerosis patients and 20 or so healthy controls.

Notes on this clonotype: There is no known antigen for this receptor. One end of the junction fails to match germline, which may point to a read error.

The germline V gene (reference sequence) specifies SEHNR as CDR1 and FQNEAQ as CDR2. From the cysteine through the phenylalanine, the CDR3 covers 15 amino acids. CDR3 DNA is the only sequence kept; it has 45 bases, read in frame from the first base. Libraries from unsorted PBMCs were made from 2 million PBMCs kept in RNAlater at -80 degrees C until RNA extraction. The multiple sclerosis patients were enrolled in a US clinical protocol that evaluated disease progression with magnetic resonance imaging. Peripheral blood underwent Ficoll-Hypaque density gradient centrifugation to isolate PBMCs, which were then cryopreserved in liquid nitrogen. Study-level results and caveats: No identical CDR3 amino acid sequences were found to be shared among expanded clones across subjects, suggesting that TCR-beta repertoires were private in all groups. No clinical or MRI features were associated with the MS cluster, and the authors said that larger cohorts are needed. In a phylogenetic analysis, the repertoires of 18 out of 34 MS patients fell into a single cluster of related CDR3 sequences, pointing to a possible signature at the repertoire level. The highest TCR clonal expansion was observed in HAM/TSP patients, whereas the lowest was observed in MS patients, even when compared with healthy controls.

cDNA was synthesized by template-switch 5'RACE using a primer carrying a 10-nucleotide random unique molecular identifier by which each TCR transcript was tagged. Every sequencing run yielded over 170 million TCR-beta sequences covering 15-18 subjects. Total RNA was extracted with the RNeasy kit. The KAPA Real-time Library Amplification kit was used to amplify TCR-beta VDJ regions with primers targeting the TCR constant region and the 5'RACE anchor. Sample indexes and Illumina adaptors were added in a first PCR, after which library yield was increased in a second PCR. After Ampure bead purification, the TCR product of roughly 650 bp was size-selected on a 2% E-gel SizeSelection system. Before pooling, library quality was assessed on a Bioanalyzer, concentration was determined with Qubit, and library quantification was performed with the Kapa Library Quantification kit. Paired-end 2 x 150 bp sequencing of the libraries was performed on an Illumina HiSeq 2500. To increase sequence diversity, about 25-31% phiX was spiked into each library pool. On the authors' methods: Quality-filtered reads were processed with the UMI-based MiGEC pipeline, which removed over 75% of raw TCR sequences during error correction. IMGT germline references were used for alignment of VDJ genes, and clonotypes were defined by a unique CDR3 amino acid sequence together with V-J genes. Clonal expansion, Shannon diversity and CDR3 relatedness were evaluated with VDJtools (CalcPairwiseDistances, ClusterSamples), while phylogenetic trees were built in CLCbio workbench. Expanded clones were defined as having at least 8 unique UMIs, based on coefficient-of-variation modelling across technical triplicates. The public reads were reprocessed in TCRdb via fastp at Q25 and MiXCR, keeping in-frame beta chains. CDR3 protein sequences are deduplicated, and each keeps its most common genes and DNA. TCRdb, not the original authors, processed these V and J calls. The sample data list about 66,000 distinct CDR3 sequences, and roughly 3.2% of these were observed just once. The ten largest clones add up to around 3.6% of the sample.

This clonotype was obtained from a man aged 40-49 years with multiple sclerosis. Sequencing used PBMCs. The sequence joins TRBV7-9 to TRBJ2-5; the D gene is possibly TRBD2, with 5 bases matching. The CDR3 protein sequence reads: CASSSSPGREENQYF. The nucleotides are TGTGCCAGCAGCTCAAGCCCAGGACGGGAAGAGAACCAGTACTTC. The entire variable domain, with the stretches around the CDR3 drawn from the reference TRBV7-9 and TRBJ2-5 proteins, is DTGVSQNPRHKITKRGQNVTFRCDPISEHNRLYWYRQTLGQGPEFLTYFQNEAQLEKSRLLSDRFSAERPKGSFSTLEIQRTEQGDSAMYLCASSSSPGREENQYFGPGTRLLVL.